The entry below describes one T cell receptor (beta chain). Antigen unknown. The source of the sample is a study of post-analysis software for immune sequencing data. Study findings and constraints: Patients had higher frequencies than controls of about 5 TRBV segments, including TRBV5-6, TRBV5-1 and TRBV20-1.

V was shortened by 6 bases and J by 0 bases, with 9 bases between the two germline ends. The CDR3 contains 14 residues. Built from TCR beta cDNA, the libraries had unique molecular identifiers in them. TCRdb analysed the PCR reads with MiXCR anew, one entry per CDR3 protein. There are approximately 690,000 distinct CDR3 sequences in the sample; approximately 59% occur only once, and roughly 10% lies in the top ten. J is TRBJ2-1 and V is TRBV12-3 or TRBV12-4; no clear D gene. The clonotype comes from a girl aged 2-10 years with multiple sclerosis. The sample was blood. The chain's CDR3 is CASSPYSSYNEQFF. DNA of the CDR3: TGTGCCAGCAGCCCCTACAGCTCCTACAATGAGCAGTTCTTC.